This T cell receptor (beta chain) was found in a study of untreated major depressive disorder (dated by TCRdb to the late 2010s). Study-wide context: The study was a cross-sectional case-control comparison of T cell phenotype and TCR repertoire between antidepressant-free major depressive disorder patients and individually matched non-depressed controls. Sequencing followed up flow-cytometry Vbeta 5.1, Vbeta 11 and Vbeta 22 usage differences observed in the whole cohort.

For sex, age, current smoking status and body mass index, every depressed patient had a pairwise-matched non-depressed control. All participants were of European descent. Patients had a DSM-IV diagnosis of major depressive disorder with a Hamilton Rating Scale for Depression score of at least 18. For at least 8 weeks before enrollment, patients had taken no psychiatric medication of any kind, antidepressants included. Depression severity among patients ranged from moderate to severe. Participants were excluded if they had major medical conditions, Axis I/II comorbidities, regular medication or illicit drug use, or weekly alcohol intake above 100 g. From each participant, 25 to 35 ml of peripheral blood was collected into EDTA tubes. Thawed PBMCs underwent magnetic negative selection with the BD IMag Human CD4 T Lymphocyte Enrichment Set to purify CD4+ T cells. Flow cytometry confirmed that the CD4+ enrichment method typically gave roughly 95% purity. A subgroup of roughly 5 case-control pairs, selected blind to chemokine receptor expression and flow-cytometric repertoire skewing results, was subjected to TCRbeta sequencing. Every blood sample was taken in the morning at 8:00 a.m., after which PBMCs were separated out using Ficoll-Hypaque gradient centrifugation. PBMCs were gradually cooled to -80 degrees C for cryopreservation and then kept in liquid nitrogen until assay.

The study at large found these results: Because of the strict matching and exclusion criteria, the study sample was comparatively small, which limits how generalizable the findings are. In CD4+ T cells, sequencing confirmed that depressed patients used TRBV05-01 (Vbeta 5.1) more than controls did, with a one-tailed test giving p = 0.040. The sequencing comparisons used one-tailed planned tests on only three preselected Vbeta families. In the sequencing data, TRBV25-01 and TRBV02-01 usage matched the flow-cytometry pattern but was not statistically significant. In every sequenced subject, the top five TRBV05-01 clones were all identified as private clones.

The CDR3 contains 14 residues, cysteine and phenylalanine counted. The only DNA kept is the CDR3, 42 bases in frame from the first base. Reading the germline V gene gives CDR1 SGHRS and CDR2 YFSETQ. V sheds 5 bases and J sheds 0 bases, leaving 11 bases between their ends. The Qiagen DNeasy Blood and Tissue Kit was used to extract total genomic DNA from the purified CD4+ T cells. Using immunoSEQ immunosequencing protocols, the TCRbeta CDR3 region, as defined by IMGT, was amplified and sequenced. In the original analysis: Raw sequence data were preprocessed by the immunoSEQ service for PCR and sequencing error correction. Data were loaded into the immunoSEQ Analyzer and further analyzed with VDJtools v1.0.7. The paired Wilcoxon signed-rank test was used to test differences between patients and controls. TCRdb's version of the immuneACCESS table is confined to in-frame rearrangements and falls short of the full clone set. An unresolved V gene accounts for under half of the shortfall where checked; the remainder is of unknown origin. That table supplies the V and J calls and clone size; D and trimming were determined from the DNA. For this sample there are approximately 24,000 clones; over 80% appear just once. 0.72% of the sample comes from the top ten.

This clone was seen once. The clone's antigen remains unknown. The record has no base qualities; no much larger clone is one base away. The TCR comes from a woman aged 25 to 45 with major depressive disorder. This sequence uses TRBV5-1 and TRBJ1-1; the D gene cannot be resolved reliably. What was sequenced was CD4+ T cells from PBMCs. The nucleotide sequence reads TGCGCCAGCAGACGGGTAGAGGTGAACACTGAAGCTTTCTTT. This sequence encodes CASRRVEVNTEAFF. When the CDR3 is completed using the reference TRBV5-1 and TRBJ1-1 genes on either side, the full variable domain is KAGVTQTPRYLIKTRGQQVTLSCSPISGHRSVSWYQQTPGQGLQFLFEYFSETQRNKGNFPGRFSGRQFSNSRSEMNVSTLELGDSALYLCASRRVEVNTEAFFGQGTRLTVV.